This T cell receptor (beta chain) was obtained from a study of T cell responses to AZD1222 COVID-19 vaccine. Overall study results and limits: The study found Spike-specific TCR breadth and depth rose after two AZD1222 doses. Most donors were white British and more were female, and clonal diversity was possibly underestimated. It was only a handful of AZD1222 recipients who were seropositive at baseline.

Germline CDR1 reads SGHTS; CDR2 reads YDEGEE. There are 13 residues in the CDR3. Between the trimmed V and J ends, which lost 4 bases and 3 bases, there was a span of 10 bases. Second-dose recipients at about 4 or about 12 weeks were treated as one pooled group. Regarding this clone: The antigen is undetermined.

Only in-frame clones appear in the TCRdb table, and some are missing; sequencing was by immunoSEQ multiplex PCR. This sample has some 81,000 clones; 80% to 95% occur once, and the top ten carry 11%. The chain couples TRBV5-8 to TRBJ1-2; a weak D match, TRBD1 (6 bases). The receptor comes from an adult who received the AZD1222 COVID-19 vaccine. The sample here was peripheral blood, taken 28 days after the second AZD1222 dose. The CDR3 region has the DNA TGTGCCAGCAGCCGGAGGGGGGACTATGGCTACACCTTC. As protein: CASSRRGDYGYTF.